This TCR beta chain originates from a study of CD8+CD57+ T cells in acquired aplastic anemia. This clonotype showed up many times. Its antigen is unknown. Patients selected for sequencing had displayed CD8+CD57+ cell expansion by flow cytometry. With no exception, the patients had severe acquired aplastic anemia. CDR3 and TCR beta VDJ profiling relied on a genomic DNA template. Via MiXCR, TCRdb re-called the reads, giving one row per CDR3 protein. The sample holds fewer than 250,000 distinct CDR3 sequences, more than 45% seen once. Findings and caveats of the study: Some 31 sequences, all CD8+ CDR3, were shared between patients and controls.

The source material was sorted CD4+, CD8+, or CD8+CD57+ T cells (not recorded which) from PBMCs. The TCR sequence derives from a human donor with aplastic anemia.

The CDR3 here is CASSGRDPVNEQFF. The DNA of the CDR3 is TGTGCCAGCAGCGGACGCGACCCGGTCAATGAGCAGTTCTTC. The rearrangement uses TRBV9 and TRBJ2-1; D not certain. CDR3 length: 14 residues. V lost 3 bases, J lost 6 bases, and 13 bases lay in between. CDR1 is SGDLS, CDR2 YYNGEE, per germline.